This entry lists 8 T cell receptor beta chains sequenced from one sample in a study of T-cell reconstitution after alpha-beta-depleted transplantation in children. During its preparation, the TCRbeta library received unique molecular identifiers. TCRdb itself ran the PCR reads through MiXCR, one entry per CDR3 protein. This table holds around 450,000 distinct CDR3 sequences, 15% to 20% found once. The material sequenced was PBMCs, mostly from graft donor cells, taken 360 days after TCRalphabeta/CD19-depleted stem cell transplant. The receptors were sampled from a boy younger than two who had a stem cell transplant for Wiskott-Aldrich syndrome, so the T cells may come from the graft donor.

Only a few counts were recorded for this clonotype. The gene calls are TRBV6-5 and TRBJ1-6; no definite D call. Trimming removed 2 bases from V and 5 bases from J, with 7 bases in between. Germline loops: CDR1 MNHEY, CDR2 SVGAGI. The length of the CDR3 is 14 residues. The CDR3 coding sequence is TGTGCCAGCAGTTACAGGGAGGATAATTCACCCCTCCACTTT. Translating it yields CASSYREDNSPLHF.

This clonotype showed up just a few times. V usage is TRBV7-9 and J usage is TRBJ2-7; D gene ambiguous. The germline CDR1 and CDR2 sequences are SEHNR and FQNEAQ (reference sequence). V was cut by 4 bases and J by 4 bases, with 11 bases left in between. CDR3 length equals 13 residues. CDR3 in DNA: TGTGCCAGCAGCTCGGAGACACCTTACGAGCAGTACTTC. Its translation is CASSSETPYEQYF. Based on the CDR3 plus reference TRBV7-9 and TRBJ2-7, the full variable domain is DTGVSQNPRHKITKRGQNVTFRCDPISEHNRLYWYRQTLGQGPEFLTYFQNEAQLEKSRLLSDRFSAERPKGSFSTLEIQRTEQGDSAMYLCASSSETPYEQYFGPGTRLTVT.

This chain links TRBV15 with TRBJ2-5; 8 bases align to TRBD1. Trimming at V came to 3 bases and at J to 1 base, leaving 10 bases not matched to a gene. Germline V lookup: CDR1 LNHNV, CDR2 YYDKDF (reference sequence). This CDR3 contains 17 residues. DNA for the CDR3: TGTGCCACCAGCAGGAAGGACAGGGTATTCGTCCAAGAGACCCAGTACTTC. Its translation: CATSRKDRVFVQETQYF. The full variable domain, its missing parts supplied by reference TRBV15 and TRBJ2-5, is DAMVIQNPRYQVTQFGKPVTLSCSQTLNHNVMYWYQQKSSQAPKLLFHYYDKDFNNEADTPDNFQSRRPNTSFCFLDIRSPGLGDTAMYLCATSRKDRVFVQETQYFGPGTRLLVL.

The V call is TRBV2, the J call TRBJ1-3, with TRBD1 as a possible D gene (6 bases). The CDR3 extends over 15 amino acids. Germline values: CDR1 SNHLY, CDR2 FYNNEI. Trimming shortened V by 8 bases and J by 3 bases, and 17 bases separated the two germline ends. CDR3 sequence (DNA): TGTGCCAGCGGACGGACAGTTTTCCTTGGAAACACCATATATTTT. It translates to CASGRTVFLGNTIYF.

This clonotype was picked up a small number of times. This sequence joins TRBV7-6 and TRBJ2-1; no clear D. V was shortened by 5 bases and J by 7 bases, with 21 bases between the two germline ends. Germline V CDR1 and CDR2: SGHVS, FNYEAQ. The CDR3 spans 16 residues. DNA of the CDR3: TGTGCCAGCAGCACTTCTACTCCTCTAGTCAGGAATGAGCAGTTCTTC. Protein product: CASSTSTPLVRNEQFF.

This clonotype has a handful of counts. The chain joins TRBV5-1 to TRBJ2-7; D may be TRBD2 (5 bases). Germline CDR1 SGHRS, CDR2 YFSETQ. CDR3 length: 16 amino acids. V lost 0 bases and J lost 2, with 15 bases in between. The CDR3: CASSLASASLTYEQYF. The CDR3 DNA reads TGCGCCAGCAGCTTGGCCTCAGCTAGCCTGACCTACGAGCAGTACTTC.

The chain's CDR3 is CSAFYTGYETQYF. The DNA for the CDR3 is TGCAGTGCTTTCTACACAGGGTACGAGACCCAGTACTTC. This rearrangement joins TRBV20-1 to TRBJ2-5; D possibly corresponds to TRBD1 (6 bases). Germline loops: CDR1 DFQATT, CDR2 SNEGSKA (reference sequence). The germline V and J ends were trimmed by 5 bases and 5 bases, with 15 bases remaining between them. This CDR3 region has 13 residues.

A few counts support this clonotype. The chain carries TRBV20-1 and TRBJ2-5; D may be TRBD2 (5 bases). V was clipped by 6 bases and J by 0 bases, with 14 bases between them. Germline values: CDR1 DFQATT, CDR2 SNEGSKA (reference sequence). The CDR3 extends over 14 amino acids. In DNA form, the CDR3 reads TGCAGTGCCTCACGTCGAGGGTACCAAGAGACCCAGTACTTC. Its translation: CSASRRGYQETQYF.